A single sample gave rise to the 10 T cell receptor beta chains below, sequenced in a study of vaccination effects on CD4 cells after COVID-19. Profiled with immunoSEQ multiplex PCR; TCRdb holds only in-frame clones, not every one. The sample has 20,000 to 25,000 clones; 65% to 80% are singletons. Sequencing followed a ViraFEST assay step that expanded antigen-specific CD4+ T cells with viral peptide pools. Culturing for 9 to 10 days preceded CD4+ T cell isolation. Prior SARS-CoV-2 infection was absent in the vaccine recipients, as shown by negative nucleocapsid antibodies. Their target antigens are unknown. Source: CD4+ T cells from PBMCs cultured with HCoV-NL63 spike peptides, taken before COVID-19 vaccination. All receptors derive from a human donor who received a COVID-19 vaccine.

The rearrangement joins TRBV5-1 to TRBJ2-7, with 8 bases lining up with TRBD1. From germline, CDR1 is SGHRS and CDR2 YFSETQ. After removal of 4 bases from V and 3 bases from J, the junction contained 12 bases not matched to a gene. There are 16 residues in the CDR3. Here the CDR3 DNA reads TGCGCCAGCAGCACGACCGCCGGGACAGGATACTACGAGCAGTACTTC. This encodes CASSTTAGTGYYEQYF.

The chain uses TRBV11-3 and TRBJ2-1; a possible D gene is TRBD1 (5 bases). Germline lookup yields CDR1 SGHNT and CDR2 YENEEA. Trimming pared 5 bases from V and 9 bases from J, leaving 14 bases between. The CDR3 is made up of 13 amino acids. CDR3 sequence reads: CASSPEQELEQFF. The CDR3 nucleotides read TGTGCCAGCAGCCCCGAACAGGAGCTTGAGCAGTTCTTC.

The CDR3 bases are TGTGCCAGCAGCCGCGGACAGGGGGCAGATACGCAGTATTTT. It yields the protein CASSRGQGADTQYF. J is TRBJ2-3 and V is TRBV28, with 10 bases that match TRBD1. The CDR3 covers 14 residues. Trimming cost V 6 bases and J 4 bases; bases outside gene matches: 4. Germline lookup yields CDR1 MDHEN and CDR2 SYDVKM.

The rearrangement links TRBV27 to TRBJ2-7, with TRBD1 matching over 7 bases. The CDR3 contains 14 residues. J was trimmed by 0 bases and V by 8 bases; bases with no gene match: 7. Germline V gene sequence: CDR1 MNHEY, CDR2 SMNVEV (reference sequence). The CDR3 loop is CASRPGQTSYEQYF. The DNA for the CDR3 is TGTGCCAGCCGACCGGGACAGACCTCCTACGAGCAGTACTTC.

The sample holds a few counts of this clone. This rearrangement joins TRBV4-2 to TRBJ2-7; D gene unclear. Trimming took off 5 bases at V and 2 bases at J, with 4 bases between the two ends. This CDR3 region has 11 residues. CDR1 and CDR2 from the germline V gene are LGHNA and YNFKEQ. The CDR3 region is CASSGTYEQYF. In DNA form, the CDR3 reads TGTGCCAGCAGCGGGACCTACGAGCAGTACTTC.

V and J are TRBV4-1 and TRBJ2-2; 9 positions match TRBD2. The CDR3 covers 17 residues. CDR1 is MGHRA, CDR2 YSYEKL, per germline. J was trimmed by 8 bases and V by 0 bases; bases with no gene match: 10. CDR3 sequence (DNA): TGCGCCAGCAGCCAAGAGGGACTAGCATCGCCTGCTGGGGAGCTGTTTTTT. Its protein product is CASSQEGLASPAGELFF.

The chain recombines TRBV5-5 with TRBJ1-1; TRBD1 matches 7 bases. Germline V gene lookup returns CDR1 SGHKS and CDR2 YYEKEE (reference sequence). The junction had 8 bases not matched to a gene; V was cut back by 4 bases and J by 2 bases. This CDR3 comprises 15 residues. CDR3 sequence: CASSLRQGLNTEAFF. Here the CDR3 DNA reads TGTGCCAGCAGCCTACGACAGGGCTTAAACACTGAAGCTTTCTTT.

This chain links TRBV19 with TRBJ2-7, with 9 bases matching TRBD2. Germline assignment: CDR1 LNHDA and CDR2 SQIVND (reference sequence). This CDR3 has 15 amino acids. V lost 6 bases and J lost 2; bases outside the gene matches: 8. The CDR3 spells CASRTSTSGPYEQYF. The CDR3 nucleotides are TGTGCCAGTAGGACTTCGACTAGCGGTCCCTACGAGCAGTACTTC.

The chain links TRBV27 to TRBJ2-5, with 10 bases aligning to TRBD1. CDR1 and CDR2 (germline): MNHEY, SMNVEV (reference sequence). The CDR3 sequence is 16 residues long. J gave up 5 bases and V 3 bases, and 9 bases lay outside the gene matches. CDR3 nucleotide sequence: TGTGCCAGCAGTTTGGGACAGGGGCATATTGGGGAGACCCAGTACTTC. Translation gives CASSLGQGHIGETQYF.

This chain uses TRBV15 with TRBJ2-3; 13 nucleotides line up with TRBD2. The ends lost 0 bases at V and 5 bases at J; junction bases unmatched: 8. Germline-derived CDR1 and CDR2 are LNHNV and YYDKDF (reference sequence). The CDR3 is 18 amino acids. The CDR3 sequence: CATSREFTGLAGVDTQYF. CDR3 DNA sequence: TGTGCCACCAGCAGAGAGTTTACCGGACTAGCGGGGGTAGATACGCAGTATTTT.